Following are 15 T cell receptor beta chains from one sample sequenced in a study of tumor-infiltrating lymphocytes in primary liver carcinoma. Researchers drew blood RNA from unsorted whole blood and extracted germline DNA as well. With around 490 ng total RNA as template and a constant-region primer, TCR beta cDNA was made. Slightly modified ARM-PCR, run as three nested multiplex PCR rounds, produced the TCR beta libraries. PCR rounds one and two used TRBV1-TRBV30 forward primers with a C-beta reverse primer for around 10 cycles each. TCRdb analysed the multiplex PCR reads with MiXCR anew, one entry per CDR3 protein. This table has almost 200,000 distinct CDR3 sequences, less than 70% appearing once. Sample: peripheral blood. All receptors come from an older woman with primary liver carcinoma and hepatitis B virus infection.

The V and J genes are TRBV11-2 and TRBJ2-7, with D hard to call. Germline CDR1 and CDR2: SGHAT and FQNNGV. V was shortened by 5 bases and J by 2 bases, with 13 bases between the two germline ends. CDR3 length: 14 residues. Here the CDR3 DNA reads TGTGCCAGCAGCCACATGGCGGATCCCTACGAGCAGTACTTC. The encoded protein is CASSHMADPYEQYF. The full variable domain, rest sourced from reference TRBV11-2 and TRBJ2-7, is EAGVAQSPRYKIIEKRQSVAFWCNPISGHATLYWYQQILGQGPKLLIQFQNNGVVDDSQLPKDRFSAERLKGVDSTLKIQPAKLEDSAVYLCASSHMADPYEQYFGPGTRLTVT.

With regard to this clonotype: One end of the junction does not line up with germline, which may come from a read error. The V call is TRBV11-2, the J call TRBJ2-7; D is unresolved. The CDR3 has 14 amino acids. Germline CDR1 is SGHAT and CDR2 is FQNNGV. This CDR3 reads CTSSLGLSSYEQYF. The CDR3 nucleotides read TGTACCAGCAGCTTAGGGCTTAGCTCCTACGAGCAGTACTTC.

The sample holds many counts of this clonotype. V and J are TRBV5-1 and TRBJ2-7; TRBD2 might be the D (5 bases). The CDR3 totals 13 residues. Germline-derived CDR1 and CDR2 are SGHRS and YFSETQ. V lost 6 bases and J 3 bases, leaving 13 bases between the germline ends. The CDR3 DNA reads as TGCGCCAGCAATCTAGAGGGTATCTACGAGCAGTACTTC. Translation gives CASNLEGIYEQYF.

Concerning this clonotype itself: This sequence may be a read error, since a much larger clone differs from it by one base. The CDR3 ends on some other residue instead of the conserved phenylalanine or tryptophan, so this is likely a read error. V usage is TRBV5-4 and J usage is TRBJ2-5; TRBD2 matches at 12 bases. V lost 4 bases, J lost 4 bases, and 5 bases stayed unmatched. The CDR3 has 15 residues. Germline-derived CDR1 and CDR2 are SGHNT and YYREEE (reference sequence). The CDR3 spells CASSPRLAGAETQYS. CDR3 sequence (DNA): TGTGCCAGCAGCCCCCGACTAGCGGGAGCAGAGACCCAGTACTCC.

This chain links TRBV5-1 with TRBJ2-7; possible D gene TRBD1, 5 bases. V lost 1 base and J lost 3, with 8 bases in between. Germline V gives CDR1 SGHRS, CDR2 YFSETQ. The CDR3 sequence is 13 residues long. This chain's CDR3 is CASSLTQVYEQYF. DNA of the CDR3: TGCGCCAGCAGCTTGACACAGGTCTACGAGCAGTACTTC.

Judged by abundance, this clonotype is medium-sized. This chain connects TRBV6-4 to TRBJ2-3; 11 nucleotides line up with TRBD2. Unmatched junction bases numbered 3, after V lost 2 bases and J lost 2 bases. This CDR3 contains 16 residues. Looked up from germline, CDR1 is MRHNA and CDR2 is SNTAGT. The CDR3 protein is CASSDVAGGSTDTQYF. The DNA for the CDR3 is TGTGCCAGCAGTGACGTAGCGGGAGGGTCCACAGATACGCAGTATTTT.

To note about this clonotype: A read error may explain this, as a much larger clone is one base away. The chain carries TRBV6-5 and TRBJ2-7; D gene unclear. The CDR3 runs to 13 residues. CDR1 is MNHEY, CDR2 SVGAGI, per germline. Trimming cost V 5 bases and J 3 bases, with 11 bases left between them. The CDR3 coding sequence is TGTGCCAGCAGTGAATTTGCGGACTACGAGCAGTACTTC. Protein: CASSEFADYEQYF.

In its sample, this clonotype was seen many times. The CDR3 region is CASSRTSGRFYEQYF. CDR3 nucleotides: TGTGCCAGCAGTCGGACTAGCGGGAGGTTCTACGAGCAGTACTTC. The chain combines TRBV6-5 with TRBJ2-7, with 14 bases lining up with TRBD2. After removal of 5 bases from V and 3 bases from J, the junction contained 3 bases not matched to a gene. CDR3 size: 15 residues. Germline V gives CDR1 MNHEY, CDR2 SVGAGI.

This chain joins TRBV12-3 or TRBV12-4 and TRBJ2-5, with a possible D match to TRBD2 (5 bases). The CDR3 loop spans 14 amino acids. V dropped 4 bases and J dropped 0 bases, with 9 bases sitting between them. The CDR3 bases are TGTGCCAGCAGTTGGACTGGTCACCAAGAGACCCAGTACTTC. This encodes CASSWTGHQETQYF.

Concerning this clonotype: The junction does not match germline at one end; this may be a read error. The J gene is TRBJ2-5, the V gene TRBV11-2; the D gene is possibly TRBD2 (6 bases). The CDR3 is 13 amino acids. Per germline, CDR1 SGHAT and CDR2 FQNNGV. CDR3 in amino acids: CANSNDRRGTQYF. The CDR3 bases are TGTGCCAACAGCAATGATAGGCGGGGTACCCAGTACTTC.

In this sample, this clonotype turned up once. The chain combines TRBV29-1 with TRBJ2-3, with D possibly matching TRBD1 (6 bases). The germline V and J ends were trimmed by 6 bases and 7 bases, with 20 bases remaining between them. CDR1 and CDR2 (germline): SQVTM, ANQGSEA. This CDR3 has 14 amino acids. The CDR3 coding sequence is TGCAGCGTCTTCGGGACACCTTCGACATATACGCAGTATTTT. Its protein is CSVFGTPSTYTQYF.

The V gene is TRBV28, the J gene TRBJ1-1; D is uncertain. The CDR3 extends over 12 amino acids. CDR1 is MDHEN and CDR2 is SYDVKM in the germline V gene. Trimming left V 6 bases short and J 11 bases short, with 16 bases between. CDR3 DNA sequence: TGTGCCAGCAGCACAGTTCCGCGTGGGGCTTTCTTT. Translated, it gives CASSTVPRGAFF.

About this clonotype: The junction differs from germline at one of its ends, possibly a read error. The chain carries TRBV11-2 and TRBJ2-2, with D perhaps matching TRBD1 or TRBD2 (5 bases each). CDR3 length: 14 amino acids. Germline-derived CDR1 and CDR2 are SGHAT and FQNNGV. CDR3 protein: CVSSLLVGDGELFF. CDR3 DNA: TGTGTCAGCAGCCTACTAGTCGGGGACGGGGAGCTATTTTTT. The full variable domain, completed using reference TRBV11-2 and TRBJ2-2, is EAGVAQSPRYKIIEKRQSVAFWCNPISGHATLYWYQQILGQGPKLLIQFQNNGVVDDSQLPKDRFSAERLKGVDSTLKIQPAKLEDSAVYLCVSSLLVGDGELFFGEGSRLTVL.

To note about this clonotype: The junction does not match germline at one end; this may be a read error. V is TRBV4-2 and J is TRBJ2-6, with a tentative D call TRBD1 (5 bases). Germline-derived CDR1 and CDR2 are LGHNA and YNFKEQ. The CDR3 totals 15 residues. CDR3 sequence reads: CASSRERSGANVVTF. CDR3 bases: TGTGCCAGCAGCCGAGAGCGCTCTGGGGCCAACGTCGTGACTTTC.

In the case of this clonotype: This may be a read error: a much more frequent sequence differs by one nucleotide. The rearrangement joins TRBV12-3 or TRBV12-4 to TRBJ2-7, with D maybe TRBD2 (5 bases). The CDR3 is 13 residues long. The CDR3 sequence: CVSSFGITYEQYF. CDR3 nucleotides: TGTGTCAGCAGTTTCGGGATTACCTACGAGCAGTACTTC.